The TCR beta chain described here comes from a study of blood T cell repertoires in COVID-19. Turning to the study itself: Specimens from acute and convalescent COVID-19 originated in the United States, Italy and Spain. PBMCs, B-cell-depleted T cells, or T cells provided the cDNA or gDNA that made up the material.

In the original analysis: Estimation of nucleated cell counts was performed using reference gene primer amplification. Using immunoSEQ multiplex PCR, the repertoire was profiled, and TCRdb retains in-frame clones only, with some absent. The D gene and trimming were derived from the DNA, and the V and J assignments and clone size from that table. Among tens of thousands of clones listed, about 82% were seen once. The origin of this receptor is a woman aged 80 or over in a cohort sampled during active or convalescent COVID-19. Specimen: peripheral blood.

The CDR3 DNA is TGTGCCAGCAGCCTCAGGGAATTTAACACTGAAGCTTTCTTT. Protein sequence: CASSLREFNTEAFF. The chain combines TRBV7-2 with TRBJ1-1, with D tentatively TRBD1 (5 bases). Germline V gene lookup returns CDR1 SGHTA and CDR2 FQGNSA. Trimming removed 5 bases from V and 2 bases from J, with 12 bases in between. The CDR3 sequence is 14 residues long.